The 24 T cell receptor beta chains given below trace back to one sample, sequenced in a study of blood T cell repertoires in COVID-19. Sequencing used immunoSEQ multiplex PCR; TCRdb keeps in-frame clones, though not all of them. In the table there are 150,000 or so clones, 80% to 95% of which are singletons. Sequencing was carried out using peripheral blood. The source is a man younger than 45 with COVID-19, enrolled during active disease.

Written as DNA, the CDR3 is TGTGCCAGCAGCTTCGAGACAGGGTCATCCCCCGATACGCAGTATTTT. It is translated as CASSFETGSSPDTQYF. V is TRBV11-1 and J is TRBJ2-3; TRBD1 agrees at 7 bases. This CDR3 has 16 residues. CDR1 is SGHAT, CDR2 FQDESV, per germline (reference sequence). With 3 bases clipped from V and 6 bases from J, the junction kept 12 bases outside the gene matches.

Here the CDR3 reads CASSSGRLGPGNTIYF. CDR3 DNA: TGTGCCAGCAGTTCAGGTCGGCTTGGGCCCGGAAACACCATATATTTT. V is TRBV6-5 and J is TRBJ1-3; no firm D call. Trimming cost V 4 bases and J 4 bases, with 17 bases left between them. This CDR3 has 16 residues. Germline CDR1 is MNHEY and CDR2 is SVGAGI.

V usage is TRBV12-3 or TRBV12-4 and J usage is TRBJ1-2; D uncertain. Trimming cost V 6 bases and J 8 bases, with 13 bases left between them. The CDR3 length is 12 residues. The CDR3 DNA follows: TGTGCCAGCAGGGTAAATACCGAGGGCTACACCTTC. Translation: CASRVNTEGYTF.

This chain uses TRBV18 with TRBJ2-1; possibly TRBD1 for D (5 bases). The V gene's germline CDR1 is KGHSH and CDR2 LQKENI. Trimming shortened V by 3 bases and J by 0 bases, and 15 bases separated the two germline ends. The CDR3 has 17 amino acids. The CDR3 coding sequence is TGTGCCAGCTCACCTGGGCCGACAGAGAGCTCCTACAATGAGCAGTTCTTC. Its translation is CASSPGPTESSYNEQFF.

CDR3 in DNA: TGTGCCAGCAGCCTACTGACCCCCCGGGGCACCGGGGAGCTGTTTTTT. It yields the protein CASSLLTPRGTGELFF. The chain uses TRBV5-6 and TRBJ2-2; possibly TRBD2 for D (5 bases). The CDR3 consists of 16 residues. CDR1 and CDR2 from the germline V gene are SGHDT and YYEEEE. Trimming left V 4 bases short and J 4 bases short, with 17 bases between.

The chain joins TRBV4-3 to TRBJ1-3; perhaps TRBD1 as D (6 bases). Germline lookup yields CDR1 LGHNA and CDR2 YSLEER. Trimming removed 2 bases at V and 4 bases at J, with 12 bases between. This CDR3 has 15 residues. This chain's CDR3 is CASSQTQGTGNTIYF. The CDR3 DNA sequence: TGCGCCAGCAGCCAAACACAGGGTACCGGAAACACCATATATTTT.

In this sample, this clone turned up a few times. The rearrangement uses TRBV19 and TRBJ2-2; weak D call: TRBD2 (6 bases). Germline loops: CDR1 LNHDA, CDR2 SQIVND (reference sequence). The CDR3 length is 13 residues. Trimming took 9 bases from V and 10 from J, leaving 18 bases between them. The CDR3 DNA is TGTGCCAGCCGGGGAGGACTGGGCATGGAGCTGTTTTTT. It yields the protein CASRGGLGMELFF.

The genes are TRBV19 and TRBJ2-2, with D maybe TRBD1 (6 bases). Germline CDR1 reads LNHDA; CDR2 reads SQIVND (reference sequence). The V end lost 3 bases, the J end lost 1 base, and 9 bases lay between the germline ends. This CDR3 contains 15 residues. Here the CDR3 reads CASSMPRGNTGELFF. CDR3 sequence (DNA): TGTGCCAGTAGTATGCCCAGGGGGAACACCGGGGAGCTGTTTTTT.

This clone showed up just once. This rearrangement joins TRBV21-1 to TRBJ2-7; the D call TRBD1 from the table was never checked on the DNA. TRBV21-1 is listed as a pseudogene. CDR3 size: 14 residues. CDR3 sequence: CASSKAGLLYEQYF. The CDR3 DNA follows: TGTGCCAGCAGCAAAGCGGGCCTCCTCTACGAGCAGTACTTC.

The genes are TRBV9 and TRBJ2-3, with 8 bases lining up with TRBD2. V dropped 2 bases and J dropped 2; count of bases not matched to a gene: 4. The CDR3 runs 15 residues. CDR1 is SGDLS, CDR2 YYNGEE, per germline. Written as DNA, the CDR3 is TGTGCCAGCAGCGTGGGGACTAGGTCCACAGATACGCAGTATTTT. It encodes CASSVGTRSTDTQYF.

This clone came up once. The rearrangement joins TRBV27 to TRBJ1-5; D call uncertain. V was clipped by 3 bases and J by 4 bases, with 7 bases between them. CDR1 is MNHEY, CDR2 SMNVEV, per germline (reference sequence). This CDR3 has 13 residues. This CDR3 is CASSFWQNQPQHF. DNA of the CDR3: TGTGCCAGCAGTTTCTGGCAAAATCAGCCCCAGCATTTT.

The gene calls are TRBV9 and TRBJ2-2; TRBD2 is a possible D gene (5 bases). CDR1 is SGDLS and CDR2 is YYNGEE in the germline V gene. The CDR3 extends over 14 amino acids. V dropped 2 bases and J dropped 5 bases, with 10 bases sitting between them. CDR3 nucleotides: TGTGCCAGCAGCGTCCGAAGGGAGACCGGGGAGCTGTTTTTT. Translation: CASSVRRETGELFF.

V usage is TRBV3-1 (or the pseudogene TRBV3-2) and J usage is TRBJ2-7; 9 nucleotides agree with TRBD2. With 0 bases clipped from V and 7 bases from J, the junction kept 10 bases outside the gene matches. The CDR3 covers 16 residues. In germline, CDR1 is LGHDT, CDR2 YNNKEL (reference sequence). The CDR3 is CASSQDSAGGPGEQYF. CDR3 nucleotides: TGTGCCAGCAGCCAAGATAGCGCGGGAGGGCCGGGGGAGCAGTACTTC.

The chain joins TRBV7-2 to TRBJ2-7; perhaps TRBD1 as D (6 bases). The CDR3 is 14 amino acids. V was cut by 1 base and J by 2 bases, with 9 bases left in between. Germline CDR1 SGHTA, CDR2 FQGNSA. The CDR3 nucleotides are TGTGCCAGCAGCTTAGGGGGGCTTCCCTACGAGCAGTACTTC. Its protein product is CASSLGGLPYEQYF.

Only one count was recorded for this clone. J is TRBJ2-1 and V is TRBV7-9; 8 nucleotides align to TRBD2. Trimming at V came to 2 bases and at J to 4 bases, leaving 4 bases not matched to a gene. This CDR3 has 15 residues. Germline loops: CDR1 SEHNR, CDR2 FQNEAQ (reference sequence). The DNA of the CDR3 is TGTGCCAGCAGCTTAAAACTAGCGGCGTACAATGAGCAGTTCTTC. It encodes CASSLKLAAYNEQFF.

The J gene is TRBJ1-1, the V gene TRBV3-1 (or the pseudogene TRBV3-2); 11 positions match TRBD1. The germline V gene encodes CDR1 LGHDT and CDR2 YNNKEL (reference sequence). The V gene end was trimmed by 4 bases and the J gene end by 11 bases; junction bases not matched to a gene: 6. The CDR3 length is 13 residues. The CDR3 protein is CASSLRTGGSAFF. For the CDR3, the DNA is TGTGCCAGCAGCCTTCGGACAGGGGGCTCGGCTTTCTTT.

This chain links TRBV2 with TRBJ2-7; 8 bases are a match to TRBD1. The germline gives CDR1 SNHLY, CDR2 FYNNEI. The CDR3 is 12 residues long. V lost 7 bases to trimming and J lost 7 bases; unmatched junction nucleotides: 6. The CDR3, as DNA: TGTGCCAGCATCCAGGGGGCGGGAGAGCAGTACTTC. Its protein product is CASIQGAGEQYF.

The chain joins TRBV28 to TRBJ1-1; 8 bases fit TRBD1. J gave up 4 bases and V 8 bases, and 6 bases lay outside the gene matches. This CDR3 has 13 amino acids. CDR1 is MDHEN and CDR2 is SYDVKM in the germline V gene. The chain's CDR3 is CASAYRGTTEAFF. In nucleotides, the CDR3 is TGTGCCAGCGCATACAGGGGGACCACTGAAGCTTTCTTT.

The chain joins TRBV2 to TRBJ2-3; TRBD1 matches at 7 bases. The CDR3 extends over 15 amino acids. Germline V gene lookup returns CDR1 SNHLY and CDR2 FYNNEI. The V and J ends lost 4 bases and 0 bases, in that order; junction bases with no gene match: 4. CDR3 residues: CASSVTGVSTDTQYF. The CDR3 coding sequence is TGTGCCAGCAGTGTCACAGGGGTCAGCACAGATACGCAGTATTTT.

The chain couples TRBV10-3 to TRBJ1-3; D uncertain. There are 15 residues in the CDR3. Germline lookup yields CDR1 ENHRY and CDR2 SYGVKD. Trimming stripped 3 bases from V and 2 bases from J, with 11 bases between. The CDR3 DNA is TGTGCCATCAGTGATTGGAGGAACACTGGAAACACCATATATTTT. Its translation: CAISDWRNTGNTIYF.

This chain joins TRBV6-5 and TRBJ1-5; weak D call: TRBD1 (5 bases). Germline CDR1 MNHEY, CDR2 SVGAGI. Trimming took off 0 bases at V and 9 bases at J, with 15 bases between the two ends. The CDR3 length is 15 residues. The CDR3 nucleotides are TGTGCCAGCAGTTACTCTCCGCCGCGGGGCCGGCCCCAGCATTTT. Translation: CASSYSPPRGRPQHF.

The chain recombines TRBV7-2 with TRBJ2-3; D call uncertain. The length of the CDR3 is 14 residues. Germline CDR1 reads SGHTA; CDR2 reads FQGNSA. Trimming stripped 3 bases from V and 6 bases from J, with 13 bases between. CDR3 DNA sequence: TGTGCCAGCAGCTTGGCCGGGTCATGGGATACGCAGTATTTT. Translated: CASSLAGSWDTQYF.

This clone was observed once. The chain joins TRBV5-6 to TRBJ1-1, with D perhaps TRBD1 (6 bases). Between the trimmed V and J ends, which lost 6 bases and 6 bases, there was a span of 15 bases. The CDR3 is made up of 13 amino acids. CDR1 is SGHDT and CDR2 is YYEEEE in the germline V gene. CDR3 bases: TGTGCCAGCACCCAACAGGGAAGGGCTGAAGCTTTCTTT. Translating it yields CASTQQGRAEAFF.

Concerning this clone itself: This specimen includes other DNA sequences encoding the same CDR3. The chain combines TRBV5-1 with TRBJ2-3; 7 nucleotides match TRBD1. CDR3 size: 14 residues. After removal of 4 bases from V and 1 base from J, the junction contained 3 bases not matched to a gene. The germline V gene encodes CDR1 SGHRS and CDR2 YFSETQ. The CDR3 protein is CASSIGQGTDTQYF. In nucleotides, the CDR3 is TGCGCCAGCAGCATCGGACAGGGCACAGATACGCAGTATTTT.